A selection of T cell receptor beta chains follows, all from one sample in a study of cytomegalovirus exposure and HLA in healthy donors. Data came from immunoSEQ multiplex PCR; TCRdb stores just in-frame clones and leaves some out. The sample records 200,000 to 250,000 clones, about two thirds being singletons. The sample comprised PBMCs. The receptors were gathered from a man aged 40-49 years in good health and CMV-seropositive. The CDR3 runs from the conserved cysteine through the conserved F or W. The order of the fields is CDR3 length, J gene, D gene, V gene, clone size, CDR3 protein, CDR3 DNA. D genes are given only for firm matches. Only some rows state a clone size, as once, few, many or a class for expanded clones.

14	TRBJ2-3	NA	TRBV6-1	few	CASTVAKNTDTQYF	TGTGCCAGCACCGTAGCGAAGAACACAGATACGCAGTATTTT
15	TRBJ1-3	TRBD1	TRBV6-1	NA	CASSARTGSTGTIYF	TGTGCCAGCAGTGCCCGGACAGGGTCCACGGGCACCATATATTTT
11	TRBJ1-1	NA	TRBV7-9	NA	CASRRDLGAFF	TGTGCCAGCAGGAGGGATCTGGGAGCTTTCTTT
15	TRBJ1-1	NA	TRBV5-1	once	CASSLAPGMNTEAFF	TGCGCCAGCAGCTTGGCTCCAGGAATGAACACTGAAGCTTTCTTT
14	TRBJ1-5	NA	TRBV28	once	CASSFGTSGQPQHF	TGTGCCAGCAGTTTTGGTACCTCAGGTCAGCCCCAGCATTTT
14	TRBJ1-1	NA	TRBV4-1	NA	CASSPGWWNTEAFF	TGCGCCAGCAGCCCAGGGTGGTGGAACACTGAAGCTTTCTTT
18	TRBJ2-1	NA	TRBV19	NA	CASSRSLLLVIGTDEQFF	TGTGCCAGTAGTAGATCCCTCCTACTAGTTATCGGTACGGATGAGCAGTTCTTC
14	TRBJ2-1	TRBD1	TRBV28	NA	CASSLSVTGNEQFF	TGTGCCAGCAGTTTATCCGTGACAGGGAATGAGCAGTTCTTC
12	TRBJ2-1	NA	TRBV9	few	CASSAVDNEQFF	TGTGCCAGCAGTGCGGTTGACAATGAGCAGTTCTTC
13	TRBJ2-7	NA	TRBV5-1	NA	CASSLAPTYEQYF	TGCGCCAGCAGCTTGGCGCCTACCTACGAGCAGTACTTC
16	TRBJ2-7	NA	TRBV6-6	few	CASSGGGRLGAYEQYF	TGTGCCAGCTCCGGGGGAGGCCGGCTAGGAGCCTACGAGCAGTACTTC
14	TRBJ1-3	NA	TRBV28	NA	CASGGILSGNTIYF	TGTGCCAGCGGCGGGATCCTATCTGGAAACACCATATATTTT
16	TRBJ2-1	NA	TRBV9	NA	CASSPSGGTWGNEQFF	TGTGCCAGCAGCCCTTCCGGGGGGACATGGGGCAATGAGCAGTTCTTC
17	TRBJ2-1	TRBD1	TRBV19	NA	CASSIRKGASSYNEQFF	TGTGCCAGTAGTATCCGAAAGGGGGCGAGCTCCTACAATGAGCAGTTCTTC
17	TRBJ1-5	NA	TRBV21-1	NA	CASSKVVTGRTDQPQHF	TGTGCCAGCAGCAAAGTGGTAACAGGGCGGACGGATCAGCCCCAGCATTTT
15	TRBJ2-3	NA	TRBV7-2	NA	CASSLIRGATDTQYF	TGTGCCAGCAGCTTAATCCGGGGGGCCACAGATACGCAGTATTTT
17	TRBJ2-1	TRBD2	TRBV4-1	few	CASSQEGLAETYNEQFF	TGCGCCAGCAGCCAAGAGGGACTAGCAGAGACCTACAATGAGCAGTTCTTC
13	TRBJ1-2	NA	TRBV7-2	few	CASSLGGGYGYTF	TGTGCCAGCAGCTTAGGCGGAGGTTATGGCTACACCTTC
17	TRBJ2-5	TRBD2	TRBV11-3	NA	CASRGEGLLAGEETQYF	TGTGCCAGCAGGGGGGAGGGACTACTAGCGGGTGAAGAGACCCAGTACTTC
12	TRBJ2-5	NA	TRBV29-1	NA	CSVELDLETQYF	TGCAGCGTTGAATTAGATTTAGAGACCCAGTACTTC
15	TRBJ1-1	NA	TRBV27	NA	CASSSRAQRGTEAFF	TGTGCCAGCAGTTCCCGGGCCCAACGAGGGACTGAAGCTTTCTTT
13	TRBJ2-1	NA	TRBV5-4	few	CASRPDSYNEQFF	TGTGCCAGCAGACCAGACAGTTACAATGAGCAGTTCTTC
14	TRBJ2-2	NA	TRBV11-2	NA	CASSLVLRSGELFF	TGTGCCAGCAGCTTGGTTTTGAGGTCCGGGGAGCTGTTTTTT
15	TRBJ2-5	TRBD2	TRBV29-1	NA	CSVGWTSGGEETQYF	TGCAGCGTTGGTTGGACTAGCGGGGGGGAAGAGACCCAGTACTTC
16	TRBJ2-3	TRBD2	TRBV29-1	NA	CSVVSSGVTSTDTQYF	TGCAGCGTTGTATCTAGCGGGGTGACTAGCACAGATACGCAGTATTTT
13	TRBJ1-1	NA	TRBV5-6	many	CASSGYDYTEAFF	TGTGCCAGCAGCGGATACGACTACACTGAAGCTTTCTTT
13	TRBJ2-5	NA	TRBV9	NA	CASSAADRETQYF	TGTGCCAGCAGCGCCGCCGACAGGGAGACCCAGTACTTC
13	TRBJ2-2	TRBD2	TRBV7-9	NA	CSSIHGGAGELFF	TGTTCCAGCATCCACGGGGGGGCCGGGGAGCTGTTTTTT
14	TRBJ1-1	TRBD1	TRBV6-1	NA	CASSYRGPGTEAFF	TGTGCCAGCAGCTACAGGGGGCCGGGGACTGAAGCTTTCTTT
18	TRBJ1-3	NA	TRBV7-9	NA	CASSAITGTTNSGNTIYF	TGTGCCAGCAGCGCAATCACCGGGACAACCAACTCTGGAAACACCATATATTTT
13	TRBJ2-3	TRBD2	TRBV6-5	few	CASSSGGTDTQYF	TGTGCCAGCAGTAGCGGGGGCACAGATACGCAGTATTTT
11	TRBJ1-2	NA	TRBV29-1	NA	CSVERSYGYTF	TGCAGCGTCGAGCGTTCCTATGGCTACACCTTC
14	TRBJ1-2	NA	TRBV7-2	NA	CASSFNRFNGGYTF	TGTGCCAGCAGCTTCAATCGGTTTAACGGGGGCTACACCTTC
14	TRBJ1-2	TRBD1	TRBV6-1	NA	CASRLGQGGYGYTF	TGTGCCAGCAGATTGGGACAGGGAGGCTATGGCTACACCTTC
15	TRBJ2-5	NA	TRBV13	once	CASSGRPGGRETQYF	TGTGCCAGCAGCGGTAGACCGGGGGGCCGAGAGACCCAGTACTTC
14	TRBJ1-6	NA	TRBV7-6	NA	CASSLGQENSPLHF	TGTGCCAGCAGCTTAGGCCAGGAAAATTCACCCCTCCACTTT
18	TRBJ2-2	TRBD1	TRBV5-1	NA	CASSLSRDSRTNTGELFF	TGCGCCAGCAGCTTGTCGAGGGACAGCCGGACGAACACCGGGGAGCTGTTTTTT
15	TRBJ1-2	NA	TRBV7-9	NA	CASSLVGFEEYGYTF	TGTGCCAGCAGCTTAGTCGGCTTTGAGGAGTATGGCTACACCTTC
15	TRBJ1-5	TRBD1	TRBV19	NA	CASSLEGGGNQPQHF	TGTGCCAGTAGTCTGGAAGGGGGCGGCAATCAGCCCCAGCATTTT
14	TRBJ1-3	TRBD1	TRBV10-3	NA	CAIRSDRGGNTIYF	TGTGCCATCAGATCGGACAGGGGTGGAAACACCATATATTTT
14	TRBJ2-7	TRBD1	TRBV5-8	NA	CASTPRTGGAEQYF	TGTGCCAGCACACCTCGGACAGGGGGCGCCGAGCAGTACTTC
14	TRBJ2-5	NA	TRBV18	few	CASSPEALQETQYF	TGTGCCAGCTCACCAGAGGCACTCCAAGAGACCCAGTACTTC
15	TRBJ2-7	TRBD1	TRBV2	NA	CASSARQGDPYEQYF	TGTGCCAGCAGTGCCCGACAGGGGGATCCCTACGAGCAGTACTTC
15	TRBJ2-2	NA	TRBV5-1	NA	CASSLVGVVTGELFF	TGCGCCAGCAGCTTGGTCGGGGTGGTCACCGGGGAGCTGTTTTTT
17	TRBJ2-7	TRBD2	TRBV5-4	NA	CASSVGGGGESSYEQYF	TGTGCCAGCAGCGTAGGCGGGGGAGGGGAAAGCTCCTACGAGCAGTACTTC
15	TRBJ2-7	TRBD1	TRBV15	few	CATSRPGQASYEQYF	TGTGCCACCAGCAGACCGGGACAGGCTTCCTACGAGCAGTACTTC